This TCR beta chain was captured by sequencing in a study of molecular identifiers for immune sequencing clone quantification (dated by TCRdb to the late 2010s). Describing the broader study: For a replicate experiment, the RNA from either 20,000 or 100,000 naive CD8 T cells was divided into five aliquots, and four of those aliquots went on to sequencing. This methods study benchmarked molecular-identifier clustering-based TCR repertoire sequencing (MIDCIRS) and TCR RNA copy counting, using CD8 T cells to do so. Broader findings and caveats from the paper: Clones above 20 RNA copies held over 97% of molecules in CMV-specific effector cells but under 1% in naive cells. Identical TCR molecules sharing a barcode could cause highly expanded clone sizes to be underestimated. Modeling gave about 3 recovered TCR RNA copies per cell versus approximately 11 by digital PCR, implying about 30% capture efficiency. A single cell's worth of spiked-in Jurkat TCR RNA was reported detectable even among about 1.1 million naive CD8 T cells. When barcode sub-clustering was left out, chimeric consensus sequences inflated TCR diversity, with chimeras reaching as high as 47%. The naive libraries included spiked-in Jurkat TCR RNA (around 10 copies' worth), and this RNA is not part of the donor repertoire.

CDR1 and CDR2 are read off the germline V gene as MDHEN and SYDVKM. The CDR3 spans 15 residues, from the cysteine through the phenylalanine. Of all the DNA, just the CDR3 is kept, 45 bases in frame from base 1. V is reduced by 2 bases and J by 7 bases, leaving a spacing of 15 bases between them. Libraries of naive CD8 T cells were built from around 20,000 to 990,000 sorted cells, with 10%, 30% or 50% of the purified RNA used. On a BD FACSAria II, naive CD8 T cells were FACS-sorted as CD8+CD4-CCR7+CD45RA+ and collected into RLT Plus buffer. Nine to eleven TCR copies' worth of Jurkat RNA were spiked into about 20,000-1,100,000 naive CD8 T cell samples to test detection sensitivity. CD8 T cells were enriched using RosetteSep CD8+ T Cell Enrichment Cocktail and Ficoll-Paque, and the enriched cells then underwent ACK red cell lysis. This clonotype has ten or more counts. This clone's antigen is unknown. No base quality values were provided; no much bigger clone lies one nucleotide off.

Library method: PCR. These reads were obtained on a NextSeq 500. Bulk TCR libraries were prepared as previously described, using TCR primers listed in Table S5. The Qiagen AllPrep DNA/RNA kit was used to purify total RNA. Before analysis, reads from multiple sequencing runs of one library were combined. The paper's processing steps were these. Reads were retained only if their TCR constant sequence matched exactly, and those retained reads were trimmed to 150 nt and grouped according to their 12-nt molecular barcodes. Reads in each barcode group were sub-clustered using a 15% Levenshtein threshold, and a quality-weighted consensus sequence was built for each RNA molecule. Non-functional sequences were discarded, and so were lower-count sequences lying one edit away from another sequence. Based on a fit of two negative binomial distributions, barcode sub-clusters having less than 20% of the maximum read count were discarded. Using fastp trimming at Q25 and MiXCR clonotype assembly, TCRdb reanalyzed the public sequencing data and kept in-frame beta chains. Every CDR3 protein is listed once, alongside the most common genes and DNA of its rows. In this record, the V and J calls reflect TCRdb's handling and not the investigators' own analysis. The sample contains over 550,000 distinct CDR3 sequences, about 25% of them found a single time. The top ten clones comprise roughly 0.83% of the sample.

The specimen was naive CD8+ T cells from blood, with Jurkat cell RNA spiked in. The sample's cell subset or site label, decoded: FACS-sorted CD8+CD4-CCR7+CD45RA+ naive T cells. This TCR was sampled from a human donor in good health. Some libraries in this study had Jurkat cell RNA spiked in. This sequence uses TRBV28 and TRBJ1-5; TRBD1 is a weak D gene call, 6 bases matching. Here is the DNA: TGTGCCAGCAGTTTACTTGGGGGGGCAGGGCAGCCCCAGCATTTT. This sequence encodes CASSLLGGAGQPQHF. This CDR3, with the reference TRBV28 and TRBJ1-5 proteins standing in past its ends, gives the full variable domain DVKVTQSSRYLVKRTGEKVFLECVQDMDHENMFWYRQDPGLGLRLIYFSYDVKMKEKGDIPEGYSVSREKKERFSLILESASTNQTSMYLCASSLLGGAGQPQHFGDGTRLSIL.